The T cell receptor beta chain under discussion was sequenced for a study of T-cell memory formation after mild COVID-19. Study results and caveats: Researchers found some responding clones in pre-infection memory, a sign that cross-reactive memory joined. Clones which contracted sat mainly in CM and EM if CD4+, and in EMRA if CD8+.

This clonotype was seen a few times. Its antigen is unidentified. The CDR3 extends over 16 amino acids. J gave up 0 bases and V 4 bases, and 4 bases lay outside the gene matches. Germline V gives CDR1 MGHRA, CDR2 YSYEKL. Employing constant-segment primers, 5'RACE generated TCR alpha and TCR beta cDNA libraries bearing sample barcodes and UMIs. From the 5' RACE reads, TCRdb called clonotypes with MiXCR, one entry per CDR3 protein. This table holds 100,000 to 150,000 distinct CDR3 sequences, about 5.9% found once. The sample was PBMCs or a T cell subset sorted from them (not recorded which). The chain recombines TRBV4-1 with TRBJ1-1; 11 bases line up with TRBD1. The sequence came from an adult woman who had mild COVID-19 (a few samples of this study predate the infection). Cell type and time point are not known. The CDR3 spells CASSRGQGAMNTEAFF. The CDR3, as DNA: TGCGCCAGCAGCCGAGGACAGGGGGCGATGAACACTGAAGCTTTCTTT.